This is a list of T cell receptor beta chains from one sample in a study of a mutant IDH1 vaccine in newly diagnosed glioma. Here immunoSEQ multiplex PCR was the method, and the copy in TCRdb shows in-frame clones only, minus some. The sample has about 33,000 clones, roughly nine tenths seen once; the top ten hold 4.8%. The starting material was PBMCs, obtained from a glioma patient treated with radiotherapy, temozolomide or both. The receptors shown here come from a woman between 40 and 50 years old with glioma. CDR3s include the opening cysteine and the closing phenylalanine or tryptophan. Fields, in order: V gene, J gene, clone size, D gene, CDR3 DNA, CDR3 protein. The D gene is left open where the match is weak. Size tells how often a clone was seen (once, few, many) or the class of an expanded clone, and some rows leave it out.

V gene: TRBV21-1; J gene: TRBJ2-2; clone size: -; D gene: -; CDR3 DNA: TGTGCCAGCCGGACTTCGAACACCGGGGAGCTGTTTTTT; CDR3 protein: CASRTSNTGELFF
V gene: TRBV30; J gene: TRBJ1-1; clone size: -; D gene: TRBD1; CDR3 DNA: TGTGCCTGGACTCGTCCCGGGACAGGAATGAACACTGAAGCTTTCTTT; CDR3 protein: CAWTRPGTGMNTEAFF
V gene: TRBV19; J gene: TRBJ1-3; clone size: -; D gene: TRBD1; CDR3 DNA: TGTGCCAGTACCCTCGACAGGGGGGGAAACACCATATATTTT; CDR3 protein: CASTLDRGGNTIYF
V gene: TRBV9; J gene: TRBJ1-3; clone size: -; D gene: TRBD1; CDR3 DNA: TGTGCCAGCAGTCATCCCGGGACAGGCTCTGGAAACACCATATATTTT; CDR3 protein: CASSHPGTGSGNTIYF
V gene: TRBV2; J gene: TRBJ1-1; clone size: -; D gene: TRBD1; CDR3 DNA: TGTGCCAGCAACCGACAGGGACACACTGAAGCTTTCTTT; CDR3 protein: CASNRQGHTEAFF
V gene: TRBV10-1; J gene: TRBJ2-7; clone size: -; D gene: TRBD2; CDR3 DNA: TGCGCCAGCAGTGAGTCTAGCGGGGTCGAGCAGTACTTC; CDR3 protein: CASSESSGVEQYF
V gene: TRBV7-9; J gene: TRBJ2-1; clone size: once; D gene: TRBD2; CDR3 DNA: TGTGCCCTTGGGGGGGAGGGCCGGGATGAGCAGTTCTTC; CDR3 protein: CALGGEGRDEQFF
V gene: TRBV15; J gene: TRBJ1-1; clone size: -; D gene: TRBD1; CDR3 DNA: TGTGCCACCAGCAGAGTTCCAGGGGGATCTGAAGCTTTCTTT; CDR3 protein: CATSRVPGGSEAFF
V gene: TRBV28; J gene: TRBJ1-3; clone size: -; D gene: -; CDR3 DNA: TGTGCCAGCAGTCTTCAGGGGATGGGGAGCTCTGGAAACACCATATATTTT; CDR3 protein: CASSLQGMGSSGNTIYF
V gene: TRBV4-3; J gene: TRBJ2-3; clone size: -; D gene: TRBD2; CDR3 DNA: TGCGCCAGCAGCCGAGGACGGACTAGCGGGGGGGGAGATACGCAGTATTTT; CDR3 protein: CASSRGRTSGGGDTQYF
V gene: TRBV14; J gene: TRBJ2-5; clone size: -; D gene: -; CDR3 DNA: TGTGCCAGCAGCCACCCCCGGTCCAGGGGGGCTAAAACGGAGACCCAGTACTTC; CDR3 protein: CASSHPRSRGAKTETQYF
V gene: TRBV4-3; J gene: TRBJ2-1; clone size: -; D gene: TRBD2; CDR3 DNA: TGCGCCAGCAGCCAGAGACTAGCGGGGGGCACCAACAATGAGCAGTTCTTC; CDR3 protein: CASSQRLAGGTNNEQFF
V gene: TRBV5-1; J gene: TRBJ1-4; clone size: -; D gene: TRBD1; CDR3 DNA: TGCGCCAGCAGCGGGGACAGGGAGGATGAAAAACTGTTTTTT; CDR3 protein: CASSGDREDEKLFF
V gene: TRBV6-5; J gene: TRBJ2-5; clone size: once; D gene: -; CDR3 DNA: TGTGCCAGCAGTTACTCGTGGCAACCCGGAGAGACCCAGTACTTC; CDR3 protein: CASSYSWQPGETQYF
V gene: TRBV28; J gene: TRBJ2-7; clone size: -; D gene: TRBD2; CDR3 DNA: TGTGCCAGCAGTTTGAATGGCGGGAGGCACACCTACGAGCAGTACTTC; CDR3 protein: CASSLNGGRHTYEQYF
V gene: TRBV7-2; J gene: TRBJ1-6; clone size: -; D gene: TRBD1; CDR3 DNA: TGTGCCAGCAGCTTAGACGGGACAGGGGTTAATTCACCCCTCCACTTT; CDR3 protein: CASSLDGTGVNSPLHF
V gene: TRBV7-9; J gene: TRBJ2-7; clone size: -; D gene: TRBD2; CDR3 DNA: TGTGCCAGCAGCCCCGGGGGAGGGGACTACGAGCAGTACTTC; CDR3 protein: CASSPGGGDYEQYF
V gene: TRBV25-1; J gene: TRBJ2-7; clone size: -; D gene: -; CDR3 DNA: TGTGCCAGCAGAAAGGTCGGCTCCTACGAGCAGTACTTC; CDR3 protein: CASRKVGSYEQYF
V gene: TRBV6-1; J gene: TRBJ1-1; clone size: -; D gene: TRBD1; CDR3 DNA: TGTGCCAGCTGGATGAGGACAGGTGAGACTGAAGCTTTCTTT; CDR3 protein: CASWMRTGETEAFF
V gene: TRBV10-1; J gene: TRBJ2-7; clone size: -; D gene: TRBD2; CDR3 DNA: TGCGCCAGCAGAGATATCGAAGGACTAGGTGAAGGCGAGCAGTACTTC; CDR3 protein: CASRDIEGLGEGEQYF
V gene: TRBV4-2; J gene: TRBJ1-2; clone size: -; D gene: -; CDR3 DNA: TGTGCCAGCAGCCCCAGGACTACCAGTAACAGGCTACCTAACTATGGCTACACCTTC; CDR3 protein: CASSPRTTSNRLPNYGYTF
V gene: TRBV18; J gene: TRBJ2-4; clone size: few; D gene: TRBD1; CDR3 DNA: TGTGCCAGCTCACCCTCGACAGGGGGCAAAAACATTCAGTACTTC; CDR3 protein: CASSPSTGGKNIQYF
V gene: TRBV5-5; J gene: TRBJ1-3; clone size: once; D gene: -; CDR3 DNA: TGTGCCAGCAGCGTGGGGCCGACACTCTCCGCCGGAAACACCATATATTTT; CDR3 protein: CASSVGPTLSAGNTIYF
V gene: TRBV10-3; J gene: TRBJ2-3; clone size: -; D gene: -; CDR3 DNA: TGTGCCATCAGTGAGGAGGGGGTCGGGACAGATACGCAGTATTTT; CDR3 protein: CAISEEGVGTDTQYF
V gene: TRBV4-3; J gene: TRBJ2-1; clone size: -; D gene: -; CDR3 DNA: TGCGCCAGCAGCCAAGGAGGTTCGCGGGGATACAATGAGCAGTTCTTC; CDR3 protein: CASSQGGSRGYNEQFF
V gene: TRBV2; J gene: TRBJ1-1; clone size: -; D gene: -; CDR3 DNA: TGTGCCAGCAGTCGCTCCGGGCCCTATAAGGACACTGAAGCTTTCTTT; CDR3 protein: CASSRSGPYKDTEAFF
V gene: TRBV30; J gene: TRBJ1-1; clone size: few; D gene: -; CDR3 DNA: TGTGCCTGGACCTACAGGGCGGCCCTGAACACTGAAGCTTTCTTT; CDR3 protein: CAWTYRAALNTEAFF
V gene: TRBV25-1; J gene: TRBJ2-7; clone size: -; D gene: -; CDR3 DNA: TGTGCCAGCAGTGAATCGGGTTACGAGCAGTACTTC; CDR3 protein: CASSESGYEQYF
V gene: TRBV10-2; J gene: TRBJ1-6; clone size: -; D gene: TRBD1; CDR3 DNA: TGCGCCAGCAGATCCGAGGCCTGGACAGGGGTCACTTCACCCCTCCACTTT; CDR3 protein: CASRSEAWTGVTSPLHF
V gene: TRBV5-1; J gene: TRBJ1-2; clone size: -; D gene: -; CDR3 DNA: TGCGCCAGCAGCTTGGAAGACAGGAGCTATGGCTACACCTTC; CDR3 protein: CASSLEDRSYGYTF
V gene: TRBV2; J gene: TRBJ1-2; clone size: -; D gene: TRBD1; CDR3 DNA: TGTGCCAGCAGCGAGACAGGGGGCGTTTATGGCTACACCTTC; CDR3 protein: CASSETGGVYGYTF
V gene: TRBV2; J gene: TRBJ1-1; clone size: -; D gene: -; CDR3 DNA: TGTGCCAGCACAGGACAGCTGAACACTGAAGCTTTCTTT; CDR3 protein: CASTGQLNTEAFF
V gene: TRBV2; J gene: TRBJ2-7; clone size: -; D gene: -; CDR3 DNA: TGTGCCAGCAGTGAACAGGGTGAATACTACGAGCAGTACTTC; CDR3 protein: CASSEQGEYYEQYF
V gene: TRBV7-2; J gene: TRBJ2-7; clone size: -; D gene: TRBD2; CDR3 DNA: TGTGCCAGCAGCTGGGGACTAGCAGCCTACGAGCAGTACTTC; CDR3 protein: CASSWGLAAYEQYF
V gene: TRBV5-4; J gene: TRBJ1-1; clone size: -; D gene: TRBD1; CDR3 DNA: TGTGCCAGCAGCAACCGACAGGGAGCCAATAGGGTCACTGAAGCTTTCTTT; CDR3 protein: CASSNRQGANRVTEAFF
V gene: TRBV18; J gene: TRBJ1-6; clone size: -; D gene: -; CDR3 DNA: TGTGCCAGCTCATCCTCCTATAATTCACCCCTCCACTTT; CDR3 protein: CASSSSYNSPLHF
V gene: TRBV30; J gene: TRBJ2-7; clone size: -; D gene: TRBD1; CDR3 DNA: TGTGCCTGGAGGCTGACAGGGGGCTCGGACGAGCAGTACTTC; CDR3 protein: CAWRLTGGSDEQYF
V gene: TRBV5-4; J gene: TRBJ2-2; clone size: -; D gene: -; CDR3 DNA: TGTGCCAGCAGCTTGGCCGGGGAGCTGTTTTTT; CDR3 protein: CASSLAGELFF
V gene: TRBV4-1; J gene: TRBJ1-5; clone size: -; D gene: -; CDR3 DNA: TGCGCCAGCAGCCAAGCGGGGGGTAGCAATCAGCCCCAGCATTTT; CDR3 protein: CASSQAGGSNQPQHF
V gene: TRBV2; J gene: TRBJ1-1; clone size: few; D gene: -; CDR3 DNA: TGTGCCAGCAGTGAAGCGCGATTTAACACTGAAGCTTTCTTT; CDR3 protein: CASSEARFNTEAFF
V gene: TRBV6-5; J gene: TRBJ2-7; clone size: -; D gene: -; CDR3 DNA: TGTGCCAGCAGTTACGGGGGCTCCTACGAGCAGTACTTC; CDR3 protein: CASSYGGSYEQYF
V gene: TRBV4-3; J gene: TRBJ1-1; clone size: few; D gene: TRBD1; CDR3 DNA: TGCGCCAGCAGCCAAGAACGGACAGGGGTAAACACTGAAGCTTTCTTT; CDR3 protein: CASSQERTGVNTEAFF
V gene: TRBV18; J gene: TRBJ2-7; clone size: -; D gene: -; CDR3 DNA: TGTGCCAGCTCACCCCAACTGGGGGCCCCCTACGAGCAGTACTTC; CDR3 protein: CASSPQLGAPYEQYF
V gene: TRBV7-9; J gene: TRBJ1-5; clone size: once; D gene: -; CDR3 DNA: TGTGCCAGCAGCCTCGGGCGGATCGACGCGCCCCAGCATTTT; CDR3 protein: CASSLGRIDAPQHF
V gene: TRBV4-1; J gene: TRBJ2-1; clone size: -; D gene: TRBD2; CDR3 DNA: TGCGCCAGCAGCCAAGATAGCAGGGAGGGGTGGAATGAGCAGTTCTTC; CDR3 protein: CASSQDSREGWNEQFF
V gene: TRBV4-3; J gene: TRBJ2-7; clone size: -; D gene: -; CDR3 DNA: TGCGCCAGCAGCCAGGGGACGATCTCCTACGAGCAGTACTTC; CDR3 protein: CASSQGTISYEQYF
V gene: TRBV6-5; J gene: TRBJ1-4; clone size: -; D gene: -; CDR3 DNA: TGTGCCAGCCCCTTCGCCCGTCTTACTAATGAAAAACTGTTTTTT; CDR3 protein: CASPFARLTNEKLFF
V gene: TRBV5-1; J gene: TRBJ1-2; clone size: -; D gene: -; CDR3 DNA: TGCGCCAGCAGCATACAGGAGTCTAACTATGGCTACACCTTC; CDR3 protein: CASSIQESNYGYTF
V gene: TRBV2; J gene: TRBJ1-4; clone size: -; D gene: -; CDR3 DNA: TGTGCCAGCACCGCGGCGGGATCTGGGGAAAAACTGTTTTTT; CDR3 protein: CASTAAGSGEKLFF
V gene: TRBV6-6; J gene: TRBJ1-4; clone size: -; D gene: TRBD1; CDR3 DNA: TGTGCCATCCAGGGACAGCGATATGAAAAACTGTTTTTT; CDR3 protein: CAIQGQRYEKLFF
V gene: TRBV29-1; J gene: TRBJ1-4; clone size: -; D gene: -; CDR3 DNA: TGCAGCGTCAGGGGCGGGGAGAGGAGTGAAAAACTGTTTTTT; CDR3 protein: CSVRGGERSEKLFF
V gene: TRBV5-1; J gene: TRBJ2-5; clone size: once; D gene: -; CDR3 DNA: TGCGCCAGCAGCTTTGCTAGCCCCCGTGAGACCCAGTACTTC; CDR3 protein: CASSFASPRETQYF
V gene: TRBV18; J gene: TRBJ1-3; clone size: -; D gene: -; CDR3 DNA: TGTGCCAGCTCACGCGACAGTCCAAGCTCTGGAAACACCATATATTTT; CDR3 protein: CASSRDSPSSGNTIYF
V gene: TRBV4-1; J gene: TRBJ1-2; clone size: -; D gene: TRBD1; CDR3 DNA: TGCGCCAGCAGCCAAGTCCCGGGACAGAGTAACTATGGCTACACCTTC; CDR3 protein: CASSQVPGQSNYGYTF
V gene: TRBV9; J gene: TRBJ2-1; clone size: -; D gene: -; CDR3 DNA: TGTGCCAGCAGCGTAGCTTACCCCGGGAATGAGCAGTTCTTC; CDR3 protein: CASSVAYPGNEQFF